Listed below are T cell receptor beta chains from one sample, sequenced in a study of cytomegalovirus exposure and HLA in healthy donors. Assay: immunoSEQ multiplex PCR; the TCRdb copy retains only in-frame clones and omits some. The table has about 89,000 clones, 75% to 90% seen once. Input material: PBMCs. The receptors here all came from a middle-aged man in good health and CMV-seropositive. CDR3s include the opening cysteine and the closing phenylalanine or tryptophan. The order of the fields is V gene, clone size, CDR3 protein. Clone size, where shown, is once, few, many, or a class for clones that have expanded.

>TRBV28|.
CASTSGRINSPLHF
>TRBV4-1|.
CASSQRQGGTSEAFF
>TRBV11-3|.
CASSRGSLDTQYF
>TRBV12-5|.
CASGLVSSAEPGELFF
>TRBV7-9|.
CASSTGTSGLEQFF
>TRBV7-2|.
CASSPTGGTGANVLTF
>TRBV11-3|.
CASSEGTTYEQYF
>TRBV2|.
CASSRTEQETQYF
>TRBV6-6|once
CASNTGLVNEQFF
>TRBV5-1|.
CASSLVRGAQNTEAFF
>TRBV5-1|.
CASSLGLNYGYTF
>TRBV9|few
CASSLAGGIDEQYF
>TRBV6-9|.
CARGQDNYGYTF
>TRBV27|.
CASSLLWDSTGTQYF
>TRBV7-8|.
CASSLAGSRGKYEQYF
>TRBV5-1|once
CASSFDLAGVTDTQYF
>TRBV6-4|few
CASSEPLAGGPTSTDTQYF
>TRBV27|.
CASSPWGLPSTDTQYF
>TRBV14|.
CASSHGATYEQYF
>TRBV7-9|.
CASSFRVTGELFF
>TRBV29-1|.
CSIGVGDTQYF
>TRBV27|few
CASSLTAPTASEQYF
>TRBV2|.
CASRAGTSAYNEQFF
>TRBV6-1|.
CASSPTGSSYNEQFF
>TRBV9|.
CASSVGFAQTEAFF
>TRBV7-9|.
CASSLEFLGNRVSYEQYF
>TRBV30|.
CAWGDRVATEAFF
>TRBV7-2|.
CASSSGDEQFF
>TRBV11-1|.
CASSESGFGRQPQHF
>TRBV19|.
CASRGGATGELFF
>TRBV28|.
CASSRSGGGTYEQYF
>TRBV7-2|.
CASSLERGGLGEQYF
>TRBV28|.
CASRGPGEKLFF
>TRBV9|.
CASSVGGASSYEQYF
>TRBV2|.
CASNRQVNYEQYF
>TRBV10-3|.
CAISELAGGLQETQYF
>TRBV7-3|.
CASSLEPGLAHEQYF
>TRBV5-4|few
CASSYAQGRVDRGYTF
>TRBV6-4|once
CASRPGQGRNSPLHF
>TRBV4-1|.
CASSHRTSSPGNEQFF